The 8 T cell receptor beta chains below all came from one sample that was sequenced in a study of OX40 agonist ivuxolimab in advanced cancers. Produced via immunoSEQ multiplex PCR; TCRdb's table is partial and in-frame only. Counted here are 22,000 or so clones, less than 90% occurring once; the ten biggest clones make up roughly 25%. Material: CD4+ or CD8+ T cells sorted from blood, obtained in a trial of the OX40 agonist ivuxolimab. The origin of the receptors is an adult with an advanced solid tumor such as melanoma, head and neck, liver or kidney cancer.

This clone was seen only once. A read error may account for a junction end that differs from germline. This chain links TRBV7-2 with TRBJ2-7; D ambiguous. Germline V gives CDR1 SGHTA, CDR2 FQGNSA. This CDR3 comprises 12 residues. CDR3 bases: TGTGCCAGCACCTTACGTTCCTACGAGCAGTACTTC. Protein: CASTLRSYEQYF.

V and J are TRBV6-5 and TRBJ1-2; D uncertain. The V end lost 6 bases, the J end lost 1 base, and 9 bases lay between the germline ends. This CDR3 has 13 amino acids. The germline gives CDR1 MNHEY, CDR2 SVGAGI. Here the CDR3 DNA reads TGTGCCAGCAGAAGATTTTATAACTATGGCTACACCTTC. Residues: CASRRFYNYGYTF.

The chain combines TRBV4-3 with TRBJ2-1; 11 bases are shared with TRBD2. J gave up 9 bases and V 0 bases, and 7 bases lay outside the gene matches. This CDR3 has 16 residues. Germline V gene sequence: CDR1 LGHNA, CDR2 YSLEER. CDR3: CASSQEILAGESEQFF. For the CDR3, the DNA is TGCGCCAGCAGCCAAGAAATACTAGCGGGAGAGAGTGAGCAGTTCTTC.

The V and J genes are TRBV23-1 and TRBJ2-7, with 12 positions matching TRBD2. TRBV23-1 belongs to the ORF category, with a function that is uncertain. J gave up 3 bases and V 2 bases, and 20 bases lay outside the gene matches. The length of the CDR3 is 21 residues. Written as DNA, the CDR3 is TGCGCCAGCAGTCAAAAAACTCCCTCAGGGAGGACTAGCGGGAACGGCTACGAGCAGTACTTC. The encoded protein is CASSQKTPSGRTSGNGYEQYF.

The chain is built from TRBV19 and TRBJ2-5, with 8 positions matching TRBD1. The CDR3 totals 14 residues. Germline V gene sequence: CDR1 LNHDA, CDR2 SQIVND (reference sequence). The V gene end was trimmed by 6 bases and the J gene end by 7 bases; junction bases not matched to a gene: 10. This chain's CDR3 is CASRDRGFLGTQYF. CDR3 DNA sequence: TGTGCCAGTAGAGACAGGGGTTTCTTGGGGACCCAGTACTTC.

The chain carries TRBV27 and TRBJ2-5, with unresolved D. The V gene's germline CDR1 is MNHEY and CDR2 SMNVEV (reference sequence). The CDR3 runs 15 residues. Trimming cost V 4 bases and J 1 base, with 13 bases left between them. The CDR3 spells CASSSYSLTQETQYF. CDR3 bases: TGTGCCAGCAGTTCATACTCGTTGACCCAAGAGACCCAGTACTTC.

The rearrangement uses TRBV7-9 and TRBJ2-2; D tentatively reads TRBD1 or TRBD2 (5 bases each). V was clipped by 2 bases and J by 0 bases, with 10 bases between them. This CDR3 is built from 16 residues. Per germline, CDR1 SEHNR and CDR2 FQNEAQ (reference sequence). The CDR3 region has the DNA TGTGCCAGCAGCTTATTCGGGGCGGCGAACACCGGGGAGCTGTTTTTT. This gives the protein CASSLFGAANTGELFF.

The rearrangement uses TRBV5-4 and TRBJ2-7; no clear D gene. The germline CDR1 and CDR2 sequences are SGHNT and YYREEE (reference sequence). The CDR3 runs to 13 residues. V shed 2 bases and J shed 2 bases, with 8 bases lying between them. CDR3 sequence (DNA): TGTGCCAGCAGCTTTGCAGGAGCCTACGAGCAGTACTTC. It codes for CASSFAGAYEQYF.